This is a list of T cell receptor beta chains from one sample in a study of siplizumab effects on memory and regulatory T cells. Repertoires were generated with immunoSEQ multiplex PCR, while TCRdb's copy carries only in-frame clones and drops some. This table holds 100,000 to 110,000 clones, approximately 91% found once. The specimen sequenced was CD4+ T cells sorted from blood. The source is a human donor in good health. Both conserved end residues are part of each CDR3. D genes are given only for firm matches. Size is omitted from some rows. Given values are once, few, many or a class for expanded clones.

d_call	v_call	j_call	clone_size	cdr3_aa	cdr3_nt
-	TRBV25-1	TRBJ2-1	-	CASQMGAEQFF	TGTGCCAGCCAAATGGGGGCTGAGCAGTTCTTC
-	TRBV29-1	TRBJ1-1	-	CSVEEAPRNTEAFF	TGCAGCGTTGAAGAGGCCCCTAGGAACACTGAAGCTTTCTTT
-	TRBV11-3	TRBJ1-3	-	CASSPTGFPIYF	TGTGCCAGCAGCCCCACCGGTTTTCCCATATATTTT
TRBD2	TRBV7-9	TRBJ2-1	-	CASSNSGGNEQFF	TGTGCCAGCAGTAATAGCGGGGGGAATGAGCAGTTCTTC
TRBD1	TRBV6-6	TRBJ1-1	-	CASSIQGAGNTEAFF	TGTGCCAGCAGTATACAGGGGGCTGGGAACACTGAAGCTTTCTTT
TRBD2	TRBV9	TRBJ2-3	-	CASSPGLAGLTDTQYF	TGTGCCAGCAGCCCCGGACTAGCGGGACTCACAGATACGCAGTATTTT
-	TRBV9	TRBJ2-7	-	CASSVGVHGGEYEQYF	TGTGCCAGCAGCGTAGGCGTCCATGGAGGGGAGTACGAGCAGTACTTC
-	TRBV15	TRBJ2-5	-	CATSREQAQETQYF	TGTGCCACCAGCAGAGAACAAGCCCAAGAGACCCAGTACTTC
-	TRBV7-3	TRBJ1-6	-	CASSLGTQGSNSPLHF	TGTGCCAGCAGCTTAGGGACTCAGGGGAGCAATTCACCCCTCCACTTT
-	TRBV7-3	TRBJ1-1	few	CASSLTANTEAFF	TGTGCCAGCAGCTTGACAGCGAACACTGAAGCTTTCTTT
-	TRBV27	TRBJ2-2	-	CASSPRTMNTGELFF	TGTGCCAGCAGCCCCCGGACTATGAACACCGGGGAGCTGTTTTTT
-	TRBV7-2	TRBJ2-6	-	CASSTPFMAGANVLTF	TGTGCCAGCAGCACTCCATTCATGGCTGGGGCCAACGTCCTGACTTTC
-	TRBV19	TRBJ1-3	-	CASRTRAGNTIYF	TGTGCCAGTCGGACCCGGGCTGGAAACACCATATATTTT
-	TRBV6-5	TRBJ1-3	-	CASKSGNTIYF	TGTGCCAGTAAGTCTGGAAACACCATATATTTT
-	TRBV7-2	TRBJ2-1	-	CASSLVPGADDEQFF	TGTGCCAGCAGCTTAGTACCTGGCGCGGATGATGAGCAGTTCTTC
TRBD1	TRBV19	TRBJ2-7	-	CASNNRGPEQYF	TGTGCCAGTAACAACAGGGGGCCCGAGCAGTACTTC
-	TRBV11-1	TRBJ2-2	-	CASSLGVWKGGTGELFF	TGTGCCAGCAGCTTAGGTGTCTGGAAAGGAGGCACCGGGGAGCTGTTTTTT
-	TRBV18	TRBJ2-3	-	CASSPRQTTDTQYF	TGTGCCAGCTCACCACGACAGACTACAGATACGCAGTATTTT
TRBD2	TRBV19	TRBJ2-3	-	CASSRLAGGPGTDTQYF	TGTGCCAGTAGTAGGCTAGCGGGGGGGCCCGGCACAGATACGCAGTATTTT
-	TRBV18	TRBJ1-2	-	CASSPQANYGYTF	TGTGCCAGCTCACCGCAAGCTAACTATGGCTACACCTTC
-	TRBV5-6	TRBJ1-2	-	CASSFQGGYTF	TGTGCCAGCAGCTTCCAGGGCGGCTACACCTTC
TRBD1	TRBV5-4	TRBJ1-3	once	CASSKLGTDFSGNTIYF	TGTGCCAGCAGCAAACTCGGGACAGACTTCTCTGGAAACACCATATATTTT
TRBD2	TRBV5-6	TRBJ2-5	few	CASSLKRGGARETQYF	TGTGCCAGCAGCTTGAAGCGGGGGGGAGCTAGGGAGACCCAGTACTTC
TRBD1	TRBV4-1	TRBJ2-7	few	CASSQEGIGQGAQEQYF	TGCGCCAGCAGCCAAGAAGGAATTGGACAGGGGGCTCAGGAGCAGTACTTC
-	TRBV19	TRBJ1-5	-	CATLGPPQHF	TGTGCCACCCTGGGCCCGCCCCAGCATTTT
-	TRBV7-7	TRBJ2-1	-	CASSSQGGEQFF	TGTGCCAGCAGCTCTCAGGGTGGTGAGCAGTTCTTC
TRBD1	TRBV2	TRBJ2-7	-	CASRKGQGPYEQYF	TGTGCCAGCAGAAAGGGACAGGGGCCGTACGAGCAGTACTTC
TRBD1	TRBV2	TRBJ1-5	-	CASWDQGDNQPQHF	TGTGCCAGCTGGGACCAGGGGGACAATCAGCCCCAGCATTTT